This T cell receptor beta chain was captured by sequencing in a study of cytomegalovirus exposure and HLA in healthy donors (TCRdb year 2017). Concerning the study at large: An earlier analysis of 587 of the donors reported 250 to 350 Gb of sequence data and 100 million to 120 million unique TCR beta sequences obtained from about 179 million T cells. An early release that covered 640 HLA-typed donors contained approximately 320 gigabases of sequencing data and tens of millions of unique TCR sequences. Among the roughly 400 genotyped donors, around 79% belonged to the genetic ancestry cluster associated with self-reported Caucasian donors. The study aimed to test whether cataloging public T cell receptors could reveal signatures of past pathogen exposure. The study profiled the T cell repertoires of under 700 subjects by immunosequencing and related them to cytomegalovirus serostatus. A separate validation cohort of 100 to 150 different subjects was used in addition to the roughly 670-subject first cohort. To predict cytomegalovirus infection status, the study combined high-throughput TCR immunosequencing, statistical association of individual TCRs with disease status, and machine learning. A later analysis re-examined previously published TCR beta repertoires from about 700 donors and added high-resolution HLA genotyping to investigate patterns of TCR occurrence. In the later analysis, no new phenotypic data were used to find candidate immune exposures; instead, reliance was placed on TCR beta sequences and their occurrence across donors. In an earlier analysis of roughly 600 of the donors, high-throughput TCR beta sequencing was used to judge whether each TCR beta V gene segment behaved as functional or pseudogenic. Donor age, sex, ethnicity and CMV serostatus were compiled alongside the repertoire data. A later genetic analysis took genome-wide SNP genotypes for about three fifths of the 666 donors and used that subset as a discovery cohort. Every repertoire in the discovery cohort had been generated on one and the same sequencing platform. HLA typing included class I and class II loci at four-digit resolution. The number of typed donors differed by locus: roughly 620-640 for A, B, C, DRB1 and DQB1; about 520 for DQA1; some 590 for DPA1; and 400 to 480 for DPB1. A handful of DR-DQ haplotypes were handled as single units for association and clustering because linkage in the cohort was strong. Among 300 to 450 genotyped donors of the cohort, an average of roughly 240,000 unique TCR beta nucleotide sequences were sequenced per donor, roughly 20% of them non-productive. The study at large found these results: The study gave a list of 150 to 200 TCR beta chains associated with cytomegalovirus. A further reported finding was that TCR beta sequences accurately predicted the HLA-A and HLA-B alleles for most subjects in the first cohort. According to a later analysis, parvovirus B19, influenza, CMV and Epstein-Barr virus appeared linked to several top co-occurrence clusters. While some public TCRs were present in many individuals, most TCR sequences turned up only very rarely across donors. Because some donors lacked HLA typing at each locus, the association tests relied only on the typed subset. Three of the identified cytomegalovirus-associated TCR beta chains were confirmed in vitro to be specific for cytomegalovirus antigens. Compared with equally common non-associated chains, HLA-associated TCR beta chains in a later analysis were more clonally expanded and had lower generation probabilities. For the cohort, immune exposure information was limited to CMV serostatus. The presence/absence analyses assumed that sequencing depth was roughly uniform across donors, and that assumption may not be true. An earlier analysis of around 540 of the donors showed that most TCR beta V segments appeared in productive rearrangements either about 90% or about 30% of the time, which broadly matched IMGT annotations. Assigning TCR associations to individual alleles was difficult when HLA alleles, especially DR and DQ, strongly co-occurred. Because counts were too low, 15 to 20 rarely observed V segments, including chromosome 9 orphons, were left out of the earlier analysis of 587 of the donors. According to a later analysis, most CMV-associated TCR beta chains appeared to be HLA-restricted, and the HLA associations seemed to be driven largely by CMV exposure. The authors suggested that the approach could potentially be extended to other disease states and immunological phenotypes. An association between a missense DCLRE1C variant and V-gene and J-gene trimming of TCR beta chains was found in a later genetic analysis and replicated in an independent cohort. Correlated functional status among segregating V segments might reflect linkage disequilibrium, but an unknown experimental factor could not be ruled out. A cluster of highly shared sequence variants was judged likely to be a technical artifact of the sequencing pipeline. At a false discovery rate of 0.05, a later analysis linked about 17,000 TCR beta sequences to specific HLA alleles. In this cohort, only TCR beta chains were sequenced, and detectable features were limited by the absence of alpha or paired-chain data. Cytomegalovirus status was reported to be diagnosed by the classifier with high specificity and sensitivity in both the original and validation cohorts. Compared with the roughly 670-donor mean, donors in an Asian-associated ancestry cluster had fewer N-insertions in productive TCRs, according to a later genetic analysis. A later analysis found that TCR association rates varied across HLA loci, with DRB1 alleles showing the most associated TCRs and HLA-C alleles the fewest.

About this clone itself: It lacks a known antigen.

The cohort consisted of approximately 690 healthy bone marrow donors. All cohort members were sampled while nominally healthy, although unrecorded immune exposures were likely present. The donor tested CMV seropositive and was one of the 289 seropositive cohort members. Each donor provided a peripheral blood sample, and peripheral blood mononuclear cells were used for TCR beta sequencing. Genomic DNA was extracted from the blood cell samples with the Qiagen DNeasy Blood Extraction Kit. Libraries were made using the immunoSEQ multiplex PCR assay. A mixture of 60 forward primers for TCR Vbeta segments and 13 reverse primers for TCR Jbeta segments was used in the multiplex PCR. A multiplex PCR assay on genomic DNA amplified the CDR3 region of rearranged TCR beta genes. The amplified TCR beta libraries were sequenced on the Illumina HiSeq System as 87-base-pair reads. For the original study's pipeline: A later analysis tallied 75 million to 95 million unique TCR beta chains across the 610 or so repertoires, and around 12 million of those chains were shared by two or more donors. Raw reads were error-corrected and collapsed into unique sequences by a nearest-neighbor algorithm in which closely related sequences were merged to remove PCR and sequencing errors. To assign V, D and J gene segments, CDR3 sequences were aligned to IMGT reference sequences. For a sequence to be retained, a match of at least six nucleotides was required to both a V gene segment and a J gene segment. Rearrangements were classified as productive when the CDR3 lacked stop codons and remained in frame with V and J, and all other rearrangements were classified as non-productive. CDR3 was defined according to IMGT convention as the region running from the second conserved V-encoded cysteine to the conserved J-encoded phenylalanine. The earlier analysis of 587 of the donors excluded sequences that lacked an unambiguous match to a single V gene segment. An earlier analysis of roughly 590 of the donors called V segments functional above 56.7% productive rearrangements and segregating when the between-donor standard deviation exceeded 5%. A statistical classification framework was developed to diagnose cytomegalovirus status using the catalog of TCR beta chain sequences. V and J gene assignment, in a later analysis, came from comparing TCR nucleotide sequences with IMGT/GENE-DB human TR gene sequences. The TCRdist pipeline was used in a later analysis to assign CDR3 sequences and most-parsimonious VDJ recombination scenarios. A later analysis defined each TCR beta chain by its CDR3 amino acid sequence plus V-gene family, and excluded reads lacking a unique V-gene family. In a later analysis, some 600 highly shared, low-generation-probability nucleotide sequences were removed to address suspected cross-contamination and a sequencing artifact. A later analysis calculated a clonal expansion index for each public chain from normalized within-repertoire ranks of inferred template counts. A later analysis computed generation probabilities with a VDJ recombination model fitted to out-of-frame rearrangements, and checked the results against IGoR. Hypergeometric tests were used in a later analysis to score TCR-TCR, TCR-HLA and TCR-CMV co-occurrence, with a repertoire-size bias correction applied to the TCR pairs. False discovery rates were estimated in a later analysis by permuting HLA or CMV assignments 20 times. In a later analysis, co-occurring TCRs were grouped with DBSCAN, and TCRdist sequence similarity was added when clustering was performed within HLA-allele-positive subsets. Co-occurrence clustering excluded repertoires with fewer than 30,000 or more than 120,000 public chains, plus five with anomalous nucleotide sharing. The clones in this table, taken by TCRdb from immuneACCESS, are in-frame only. Not every clone is retained; where verified, under half of the shortfall comes from an unresolved V gene, and the cause of the rest is unknown. That table is the source of V, J and clone size, and D and trimming were worked out from the DNA. This sample's table has entries for tens of thousands of clones. The top ten clonotypes cover around 12% of the sample.

The clonotype originates from a woman in her fifties or sixties in good health and CMV-seropositive. Sequenced material: PBMCs.

DNA sequence: TGTGCCAGTAGTATACAGGGATCGGGGGGACAGCCCCAGCATTTT. It is translated as CASSIQGSGGQPQHF. The sequence links TRBV19 to TRBJ1-5; the D segment could be TRBD1, given 5 matching bases. Based on the germline V gene (reference sequence), the CDR1 and CDR2 sequences are LNHDA and SQIVND. V and J are truncated by 2 bases and 7 bases respectively, leaving an intervening sequence of 15 bases. The cysteine opens and the phenylalanine closes a CDR3 of 15 amino acids. Only CDR3 DNA is held: 45 bases, read in frame from base 1.